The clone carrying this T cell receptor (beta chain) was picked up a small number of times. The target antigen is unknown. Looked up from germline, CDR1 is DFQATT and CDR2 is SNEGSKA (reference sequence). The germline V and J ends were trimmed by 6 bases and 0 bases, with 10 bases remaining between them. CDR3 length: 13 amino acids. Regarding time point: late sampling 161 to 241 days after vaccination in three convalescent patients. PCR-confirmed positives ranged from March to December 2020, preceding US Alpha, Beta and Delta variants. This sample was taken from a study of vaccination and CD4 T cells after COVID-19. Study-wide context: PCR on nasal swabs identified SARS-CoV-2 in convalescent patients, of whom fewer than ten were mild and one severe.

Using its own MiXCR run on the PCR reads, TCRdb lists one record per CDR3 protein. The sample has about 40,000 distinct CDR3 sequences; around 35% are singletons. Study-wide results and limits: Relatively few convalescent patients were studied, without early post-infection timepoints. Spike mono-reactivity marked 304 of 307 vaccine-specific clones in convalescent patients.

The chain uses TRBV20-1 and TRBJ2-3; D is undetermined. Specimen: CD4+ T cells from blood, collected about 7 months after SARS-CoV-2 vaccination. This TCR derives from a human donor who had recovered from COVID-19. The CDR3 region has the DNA TGCAGTGCGACATCACTGAGCACAGATACGCAGTATTTT. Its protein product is CSATSLSTDTQYF.